This TCR beta chain was recorded in a study of T cell changes during pregnancy in multiple sclerosis. The length of the CDR3 is 12 residues. The germline V gene encodes CDR1 LNHDA and CDR2 SQIVND (reference sequence). V was cut by 10 bases and J by 5 bases, with 13 bases left in between. TCRdb keeps only in-frame clones here, not all; method: immunoSEQ multiplex PCR. The table has approximately 99,000 clones, 90% to 95% seen once; the top ten hold almost 1%. The V gene is TRBV19, the J gene TRBJ2-3, with a tentative D call TRBD2 (5 bases). Sample: peripheral blood, taken after pregnancy. The sequence was collected from a female donor with multiple sclerosis, enrolled in a pregnancy study. The CDR3 protein is CATSSRVDTQYF. The CDR3 coding sequence is TGTGCCACCTCTAGCCGGGTAGATACGCAGTATTTT.